One and the same sample provided the 24 T cell receptor beta chains below, sequenced in a study of regulatory T cells in long-lasting Graves disease. The time point: persistent/refractory GD, antithyroid drugs over 5 years with positive TRAb. PBMC RNA was the source of the TCR library. Relying on iRepertoire HTBI primers and Arm-PCR of CDR3 regions, the team built TCR beta libraries. TCRdb re-called the multiplex PCR reads with MiXCR, one entry per CDR3 protein. The data show about 430,000 distinct CDR3 sequences, over 20% seen once. Sequences were derived from peripheral blood mononuclear cells (PBMCs), sampled when the disease was refractory, from a patient treated with antithyroid drugs. Source of these receptors: a female donor with Graves disease.

This clonotype was seen a handful of times. The chain joins TRBV20-1 to TRBJ2-4, with TRBD1 matching 7 bases. V lost 7 bases, J lost 1 base, and 7 bases stayed unmatched. Germline V gene lookup returns CDR1 DFQATT and CDR2 SNEGSKA (reference sequence). The CDR3 loop spans 14 amino acids. In DNA, the CDR3 is TGCAGTGTCACGAAGGGGGCGGCCAAAAACATTCAGTACTTC. Its translation is CSVTKGAAKNIQYF.

This clonotype came up a few times. V gene TRBV28 combines with J gene TRBJ2-6; D call uncertain. CDR3 length equals 15 residues. Per the germline V gene, CDR1 is MDHEN and CDR2 is SYDVKM. V gave up 5 bases and J gave up 0 bases, with 8 bases separating them. The CDR3 protein is CASSTLNSGANVLTF. In nucleotides, the CDR3 is TGTGCCAGCAGTACCCTCAACTCTGGGGCCAACGTCCTGACTTTC.

The chain employs TRBV10-3 and TRBJ1-1; D unresolved. Per the germline V gene, CDR1 is ENHRY and CDR2 is SYGVKD. This CDR3 has 11 residues. V was cut by 4 bases and J by 1 base, with 1 base left in between. Here the CDR3 DNA reads TGTGCCATCAGTGGGAACACTGAAGCTTTCTTT. Amino acids: CAISGNTEAFF.

This clonotype was detected ten times or more. The chain is built from TRBV6-2 or TRBV6-3 and TRBJ2-1; D is perhaps TRBD1 (6 bases). The CDR3 runs 14 residues. V was cut by 7 bases and J by 8 bases, with 18 bases left in between. The V gene's germline CDR1 is MNHEY and CDR2 SVGEGT. The CDR3 is CASTISHRAYEQFF. DNA for the CDR3: TGTGCCAGCACCATTTCTCACAGGGCGTATGAGCAGTTCTTC.

The chain employs TRBV20-1 and TRBJ2-5; TRBD1 matches at 9 bases. V trimming: 4 bases; J trimming: 5 bases; junction bases outside the gene matches: 8. Germline V CDR1 and CDR2: DFQATT, SNEGSKA (reference sequence). The CDR3 has 14 amino acids. The CDR3 DNA reads TGCAGTGCTACCTACAGGGGGCGCGGGGAGACCCAGTACTTC. Protein sequence: CSATYRGRGETQYF.

In this sample, this clonotype turned up many times. The J gene is TRBJ2-2, the V gene TRBV12-3 or TRBV12-4; 9 bases are shared with TRBD2. The J segment lost 0 bases and the V segment lost 5 bases, leaving 4 bases of the junction unmatched. This CDR3 is 16 amino acids long. The CDR3 reads CASSPLAGTNTGELFF. CDR3 bases: TGTGCCAGCAGTCCTCTAGCGGGGACGAACACCGGGGAGCTGTTTTTT.

The table lists this clonotype with a few counts. V and J are TRBV19 and TRBJ1-5; 9 positions match TRBD1. Germline lookup yields CDR1 LNHDA and CDR2 SQIVND (reference sequence). CDR3 length equals 15 residues. V lost 8 bases to trimming and J lost 0 bases; unmatched junction nucleotides: 5. The CDR3 sequence: CASVDRGYSNQPQHF. The CDR3 DNA reads as TGTGCCAGTGTCGACAGGGGGTATAGCAATCAGCCCCAGCATTTT.

J is TRBJ1-6 and V is TRBV7-8; 8 bases map to TRBD1. The CDR3 is 16 amino acids. V shed 5 bases, J shed 10 bases, and the junction held 13 bases outside the gene matches. Germline CDR1 is SGHVS and CDR2 is FQNEAQ. Here the CDR3 reads CASSPYSRQGRSPLHF. The DNA of the CDR3 is TGTGCCAGCAGCCCCTATTCCCGACAGGGGCGATCACCCCTCCACTTT.

The V gene is TRBV5-1, the J gene TRBJ1-1; a weak D match, TRBD1 (5 bases). Per the germline V gene, CDR1 is SGHRS and CDR2 is YFSETQ. The CDR3 is 16 residues long. V was shortened by 0 bases and J by 0 bases, with 12 bases between the two germline ends. The chain's CDR3 is CASSLVARGVNTEAFF. CDR3 DNA sequence: TGCGCCAGCAGCTTGGTTGCGCGAGGGGTGAACACTGAAGCTTTCTTT. The complete variable domain, with remaining parts taken from reference TRBV5-1 and TRBJ1-1, reads KAGVTQTPRYLIKTRGQQVTLSCSPISGHRSVSWYQQTPGQGLQFLFEYFSETQRNKGNFPGRFSGRQFSNSRSEMNVSTLELGDSALYLCASSLVARGVNTEAFFGQGTRLTVV.

The table lists this clonotype with a count of one. Possible read error: a much larger clone is one base away. This chain joins TRBV14 and TRBJ2-5, with D unresolved. From germline, CDR1 is SGHDN and CDR2 FVKESK. The CDR3 runs 15 residues. V lost 1 base to trimming and J lost 5 bases, with 14 bases between them. In DNA form, the CDR3 reads TGTGCCAGCAGCCAAGTCTGGCAGTCTGGGGAGACCCAGTACTTC. Its translation: CASSQVWQSGETQYF.

This clonotype was picked up many times. J is TRBJ2-7 and V is TRBV28; no reliable D call. Germline values: CDR1 MDHEN, CDR2 SYDVKM. V dropped 2 bases and J dropped 4 bases, with 9 bases sitting between them. The CDR3 spans 13 residues. For the CDR3, the DNA is TGTGCCAGCAGTTTAGCACAGACTTACGAGCAGTACTTC. Translating it yields CASSLAQTYEQYF.

Ten or more counts support this clonotype. The CDR3 reads CASSLALGGAELFF. As DNA, the CDR3 is TGTGCCAGCAGCTTAGCGCTGGGGGGCGCGGAGCTGTTTTTT. The genes are TRBV7-2 and TRBJ2-2, with D perhaps assigned TRBD1 or TRBD2 (6 bases each). V was cut by 0 bases and J by 10 bases, with 12 bases left in between. There are 14 residues in the CDR3. CDR1 is SGHTA and CDR2 is FQGNSA in the germline V gene.

J is TRBJ1-1 and V is TRBV4-1, with D possibly TRBD1 on 5 matching bases. The CDR3 has 15 amino acids. Germline values: CDR1 MGHRA, CDR2 YSYEKL. Between the trimmed V and J ends, which lost 4 bases and 1 base, there was a span of 13 bases. CDR3 DNA sequence: TGCGCCAGCAGCCCCCAGGGACGGCCGAACACTGAAGCTTTCTTT. Protein sequence: CASSPQGRPNTEAFF.

The rearrangement links TRBV5-5 to TRBJ1-1, with D hard to call. Germline lookup yields CDR1 SGHKS and CDR2 YYEKEE (reference sequence). V was cut by 1 base and J by 3 bases, with 10 bases left in between. The CDR3 extends over 14 amino acids. CDR3 region: CASSLIGWDTEAFF. The CDR3 coding sequence is TGTGCCAGCAGCTTGATAGGTTGGGACACTGAAGCTTTCTTT.

The chain couples TRBV28 to TRBJ2-1; TRBD1 is a possible D gene (6 bases). The CDR3 covers 12 residues. Germline V lookup: CDR1 MDHEN, CDR2 SYDVKM. Trimming removed 6 bases from V and 6 bases from J, with 9 bases in between. CDR3 amino acids: CASRTGSNEQFF. CDR3 nucleotide sequence: TGTGCCAGCAGAACAGGGTCCAATGAGCAGTTCTTC.

Comment on this clonotype: With a far larger clone one base away, a read error is the likely cause. The gene calls are TRBV7-9 and TRBJ2-5; D gene uncertain. From germline, CDR1 is SEHNR and CDR2 FQNEAQ (reference sequence). The CDR3 consists of 14 residues. The germline V and J ends were trimmed by 1 base and 11 bases, with 17 bases remaining between them. The CDR3 loop reads CASSLGGSSYKQYF. CDR3 DNA sequence: TGTGCCAGCAGCTTAGGAGGAAGTTCCTACAAGCAGTACTTC.

This clonotype was seen many times. V usage is TRBV28 and J usage is TRBJ2-7; D assignment may be TRBD1 or TRBD2 (6 bases each). The length of the CDR3 is 15 residues. Per the germline V gene, CDR1 is MDHEN and CDR2 is SYDVKM. Between the trimmed V and J ends, which lost 2 bases and 4 bases, there was a span of 15 bases. The CDR3 protein is CASSLSPGEDYEQYF. The DNA of the CDR3 is TGTGCCAGCAGTTTAAGCCCAGGGGAGGATTACGAGCAGTACTTC.

This rearrangement joins TRBV20-1 to TRBJ2-5, with D possibly TRBD2 on 6 matching bases. The V gene lost 3 bases and the J gene lost 3 bases, with 14 bases spanning the gap. CDR3 length equals 14 residues. Germline assignment: CDR1 DFQATT and CDR2 SNEGSKA (reference sequence). The CDR3 sequence: CSARKAGKKETQYF. The CDR3 nucleotides read TGCAGTGCTAGGAAGGCGGGGAAAAAAGAGACCCAGTACTTC.

This clonotype was observed at least ten times. This chain's CDR3 is CASSPVAGGPNTGELFF. Written as DNA, the CDR3 is TGTGCCAGCAGTCCAGTAGCGGGAGGGCCGAACACCGGGGAGCTGTTTTTT. The chain joins TRBV28 to TRBJ2-2, with 11 positions matching TRBD2. Germline CDR1 is MDHEN and CDR2 is SYDVKM. This CDR3 region has 17 residues. The trim removed 5 bases at V and 0 bases at J, leaving 5 bases unmatched.

This clonotype was seen more than once but under ten times. This chain uses TRBV20-1 with TRBJ2-7; 12 bases agree with TRBD1. The CDR3 extends over 14 amino acids. With 4 bases clipped from V and 6 bases from J, the junction kept 7 bases outside the gene matches. CDR1 and CDR2 from the germline V gene are DFQATT and SNEGSKA (reference sequence). As DNA, the CDR3 is TGCAGTGCTATTTACCGGGACAGGGGGCTCGAGCAGTACTTC. The encoded protein is CSAIYRDRGLEQYF.

This clonotype appeared a few times. The chain couples TRBV7-2 to TRBJ2-6; no firm D call. This CDR3 has 16 residues. V lost 10 bases, J lost 0 bases, and 16 bases lay in between. Germline values: CDR1 SGHTA, CDR2 FQGNSA. DNA for the CDR3: TGTGCCAATTCGGTGGCCCCCCTCTCTGGGGCCAACGTCCTGACTTTC. Amino acid sequence: CANSVAPLSGANVLTF.

In this sample, this clonotype turned up a few times. This rearrangement joins TRBV19 to TRBJ1-5; tentatively, D is TRBD1 (6 bases). The CDR3 is made up of 14 amino acids. V lost 5 bases, J lost 3 bases, and 11 bases lay in between. The germline CDR1 and CDR2 sequences are LNHDA and SQIVND (reference sequence). In DNA, the CDR3 is TGTGCCAGTAGTGGCCGGGACACCAATCAGCCCCAGCATTTT. Protein sequence: CASSGRDTNQPQHF.

The genes are TRBV7-9 and TRBJ2-7, with a weak D call TRBD1 (6 bases). CDR1 is SEHNR, CDR2 FQNEAQ, per germline (reference sequence). The V end lost 5 bases, the J end lost 3 bases, and 17 bases lay between the germline ends. The CDR3 covers 15 residues. CDR3: CASSASTGSHYEQYF. The CDR3 DNA sequence: TGTGCCAGCAGCGCTAGCACAGGGAGCCACTACGAGCAGTACTTC.

In its sample, this clonotype was seen many times. J is TRBJ1-2 and V is TRBV12-3 or TRBV12-4, with D unresolved. The CDR3 is 15 amino acids. V lost 3 bases and J lost 0, with 11 bases in between. The CDR3: CASSFRGEPNYGYTF. CDR3 DNA sequence: TGTGCCAGCAGTTTTCGTGGGGAACCTAACTATGGCTACACCTTC.